This entry lists 5 T cell receptor beta chains sequenced from one sample in a study of siplizumab effects on memory and regulatory T cells. Their antigens are not known. The data were produced by immunoSEQ multiplex PCR, yet TCRdb's version contains in-frame clones alone and is incomplete. Of 7,700 or so clones listed, 35% to 45% were seen once; the top ten hold 5.8%. The mixed lymphocyte reaction cells underwent coculture at 37°C for 6 days. Input material: CFSE-low (dividing) CD8+ T cells sorted from an allogeneic mixed lymphocyte reaction. The receptor source for this set is a human donor in good health; the cells came from an allogeneic mixed lymphocyte reaction.

The chain recombines TRBV4-3 with TRBJ1-2; D unclear. Germline CDR1 reads LGHNA; CDR2 reads YSLEER. Between the trimmed V and J ends, which lost 0 bases and 3 bases, there was a span of 14 bases. This CDR3 is built from 16 residues. DNA of the CDR3: TGCGCCAGCAGCCAAGAGAGCCGTACTACTTACTATGGCTACACCTTC. As protein: CASSQESRTTYYGYTF.

Judged by abundance, this clone is medium-sized (0.01 to 0.1%). The CDR3 region has the DNA TGTGCCTGGAGTGTAGGGTGGGATACGCAGTATTTT. Translated, it gives CAWSVGWDTQYF. The chain uses TRBV30 and TRBJ2-3; unclear D gene. Germline CDR1 GTSNPN, CDR2 SVGIG (reference sequence). CDR3 length equals 12 residues. V lost 0 bases and J 6 bases, leaving 7 bases between the germline ends. Based on the CDR3 plus reference TRBV30 and TRBJ2-3, the full variable domain is SQTIHQWPATLVQPVGSPLSLECTVEGTSNPNLYWYRQAAGRGLQLLFYSVGIGQISSEVPQNLSASRPQDRQFILSSKKLLLSDSGFYLCAWSVGWDTQYFGPGTRLTVL.

This sequence joins TRBV6-5 and TRBJ1-1; no reliable D call. Per the germline V gene, CDR1 is MNHEY and CDR2 is SVGAGI. The CDR3 runs to 12 residues. The ends were cut back, 5 bases at V and 4 bases at J, with 8 bases in the middle. CDR3: CASSEVPTEAFF. CDR3 nucleotide sequence: TGTGCCAGCAGTGAGGTGCCCACTGAAGCTTTCTTT.

By its share, this clone is medium-sized. This chain uses TRBV6-6 with TRBJ2-2; D uncertain. The length of the CDR3 is 13 residues. Trimming pared 2 bases from V and 5 bases from J, leaving 6 bases between. Germline CDR1 and CDR2: MNHNY and SVGAGI (reference sequence). The CDR3 nucleotides are TGTGCCAGCAGTTACCTTCTAACCGGGGAGCTGTTTTTT. It codes for CASSYLLTGELFF.

By share, this clone counts as medium-sized (0.01 to 0.1%). The chain carries TRBV4-1 and TRBJ2-2, with TRBD1 matching over 7 bases. The length of the CDR3 is 16 residues. V was clipped by 6 bases and J by 2 bases; unmatched bases: 9. Germline CDR1 and CDR2: MGHRA and YSYEKL. As DNA, the CDR3 is TGCGCCAGCAGTGGTGTGGGGACAGAAAACACCGGGGAGCTGTTTTTT. Protein product: CASSGVGTENTGELFF.